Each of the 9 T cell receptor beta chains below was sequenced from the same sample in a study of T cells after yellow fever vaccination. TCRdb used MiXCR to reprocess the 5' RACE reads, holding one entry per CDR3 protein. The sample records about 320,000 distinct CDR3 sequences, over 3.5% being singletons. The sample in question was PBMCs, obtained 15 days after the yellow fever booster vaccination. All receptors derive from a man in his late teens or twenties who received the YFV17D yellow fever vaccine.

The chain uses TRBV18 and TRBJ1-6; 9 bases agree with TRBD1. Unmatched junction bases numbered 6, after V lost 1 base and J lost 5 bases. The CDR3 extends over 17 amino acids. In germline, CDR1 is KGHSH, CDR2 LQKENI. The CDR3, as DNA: TGTGCCAGCTCACCACGGGACAGGGCAAATGATAATTCACCCCTCCACTTT. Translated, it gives CASSPRDRANDNSPLHF. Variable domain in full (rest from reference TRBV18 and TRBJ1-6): NAGVMQNPRHLVRRRGQEARLRCSPMKGHSHVYWYRQLPEEGLKFMVYLQKENIIDESGMPKERFSAEFPKEGPSILRIQQVVRGDSAAYFCASSPRDRANDNSPLHFGNGTRLTVT.

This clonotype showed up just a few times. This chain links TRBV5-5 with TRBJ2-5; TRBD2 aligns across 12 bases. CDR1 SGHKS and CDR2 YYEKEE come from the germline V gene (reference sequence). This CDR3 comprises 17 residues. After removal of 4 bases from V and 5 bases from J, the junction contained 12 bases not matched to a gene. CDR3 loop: CASSTRLAGANGETQYF. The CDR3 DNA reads TGTGCCAGCAGCACTAGACTAGCGGGGGCCAACGGGGAGACCCAGTACTTC.

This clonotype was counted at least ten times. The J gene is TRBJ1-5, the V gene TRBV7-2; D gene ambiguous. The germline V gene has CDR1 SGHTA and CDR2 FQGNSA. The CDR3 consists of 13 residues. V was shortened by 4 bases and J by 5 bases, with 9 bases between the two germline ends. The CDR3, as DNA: TGTGCCAGCAGCTCCCGCGGGGATCAGCCCCAGCATTTT. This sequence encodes CASSSRGDQPQHF.

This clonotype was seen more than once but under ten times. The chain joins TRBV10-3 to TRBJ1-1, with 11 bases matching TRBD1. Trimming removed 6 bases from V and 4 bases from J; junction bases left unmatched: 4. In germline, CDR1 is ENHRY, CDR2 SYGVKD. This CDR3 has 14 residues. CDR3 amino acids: CAISAGTGGTEAFF. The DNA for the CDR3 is TGTGCCATCAGCGCCGGGACAGGGGGCACTGAAGCTTTCTTT.

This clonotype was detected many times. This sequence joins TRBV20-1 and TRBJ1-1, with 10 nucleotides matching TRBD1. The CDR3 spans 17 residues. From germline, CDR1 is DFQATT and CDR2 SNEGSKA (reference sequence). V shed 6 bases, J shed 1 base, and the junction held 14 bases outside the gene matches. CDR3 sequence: CSAWGAGQGPWNTEAFF. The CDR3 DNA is TGCAGTGCCTGGGGGGCGGGACAGGGGCCATGGAACACTGAAGCTTTCTTT.

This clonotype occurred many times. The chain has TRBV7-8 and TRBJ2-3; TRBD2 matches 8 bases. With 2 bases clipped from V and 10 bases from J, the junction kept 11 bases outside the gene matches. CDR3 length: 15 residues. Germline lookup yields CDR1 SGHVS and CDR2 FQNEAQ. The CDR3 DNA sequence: TGTGCCAGCAGCTTACCCGGGACTAGAGCGAGGGCGCAGTATTTT. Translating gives CASSLPGTRARAQYF.

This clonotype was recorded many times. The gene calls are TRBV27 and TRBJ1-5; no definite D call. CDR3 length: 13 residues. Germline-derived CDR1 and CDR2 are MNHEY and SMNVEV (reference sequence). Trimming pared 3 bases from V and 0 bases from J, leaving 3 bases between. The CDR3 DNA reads TGTGCCAGCAGTTTGGGTAGCAATCAGCCCCAGCATTTT. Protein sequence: CASSLGSNQPQHF.

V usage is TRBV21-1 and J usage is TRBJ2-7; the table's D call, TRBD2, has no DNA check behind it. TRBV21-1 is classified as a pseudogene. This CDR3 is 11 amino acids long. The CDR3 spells CAPPRDYEQYV. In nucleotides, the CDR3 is TGTGCCCCTCCCAGGGATTACGAGCAGTACGTC.

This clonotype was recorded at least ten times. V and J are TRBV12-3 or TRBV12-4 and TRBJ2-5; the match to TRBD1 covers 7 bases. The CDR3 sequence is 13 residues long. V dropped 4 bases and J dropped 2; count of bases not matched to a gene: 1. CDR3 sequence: CASSWTGQETQYF. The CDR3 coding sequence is TGTGCCAGCAGTTGGACAGGACAAGAGACCCAGTACTTC.